This TCR beta chain was captured in a study of shared clonotypes between healthy human individuals (TCRdb year 2020). Regarding the research as a whole: Three men and a couple of women, aged 18 to 49 years, made up the cohort. To increase sequencing depth and limit assay-specific biases, TCR repertoire library preparation and sequencing were carried out by different laboratories using diverse techniques. For each donor, CD4 naive and CD4 memory were each given three plates, CD8 naive was given two plates, and CD8 memory was given one plate. Each donor's leukapheresis produced roughly between roughly 0.85 and 9.5 billion PBMCs. To estimate repertoire size and how much clonotype sharing occurs between individuals, the study deeply sequenced the blood TCR repertoires of about 5 healthy adults. What the work shows at the level of the full study, not this receptor alone: Sampling was limited to blood, and TCR repertoires in tissue likely differ from TCR repertoires in blood. Estimated clonotype richness was generally larger for naive than for memory subsets. Based on pairwise subsampling, the degree of clonotype sharing among donors was expected to be affected by sequencing depth. Incomplete sequencing was indicated by rarefaction of sorted-subset datasets, despite the large sequencing depth. Compared with non-shared clonotypes, clonotypes shared by all four sorted-subset donors had higher generation probabilities. Because the study included only a small number of donors, the genetic and exposure-history diversity represented was limited. Across a few donors, approximately 4.9% of naive CD4, 3.5% of naive CD8, 2.3% of memory CD4, and roughly 0.41% of memory CD8 clonotypes were shared.

About this clone: Its antigen remains undetermined. Per-base quality was not reported, and no clone a single base away is much larger than it.

TCR CDR3 regions were amplified from genomic DNA by multiplex PCR using the deep immunoSEQ assay. Extracted genomic DNA from each cell subset was distributed evenly across all wells of several immunoSEQ 96-well plates, and each plate was treated as a replicate. For sorted subsets, about 200 ng genomic DNA, equal to 25,000 to 35,000 T cell genomes, was loaded into each replicate PCR. Purified libraries were measured with a Qubit 3.0 fluorometer, size-checked on a Bioanalyzer 2100, and measured again with the KAPA Library Quantification kit. A separate single-read 150-cycle Illumina NextSeq 550 flow cell was used to sequence each immunoSEQ 96-well plate. In the original analysis: Because the immunoSEQ output included only junctional sequences and no quality scores, the filtering could not be the same as the filtering used for full-length reads. To assign V/J genes and CDR3, sequences were annotated against IMGT germline references using PyIR, a Python wrapper for IgBLAST v1.9. Reads with weak V/J assignments (E-value above 1e-6), missing CDR3, stop codons, out-of-frame junctions, or ambiguous translated residues were removed. A V3J clonotype was defined by an identical inferred V gene, J gene, and CDR3 amino acid sequence. To compute the percentage overlap between repertoires, the number of shared unique clonotypes was divided by the size of the smaller repertoire. Richness of each repertoire was evaluated using RTK rarefaction, the Chao1 estimator, and Recon v2.1 estimates of unobserved clonotypes. For all TCRbeta clonotypes obtained by the gDNA method from several donors, generation probabilities were computed with OLGA. The immuneACCESS repertoire file appears here via TCRdb, limited to in-frame rearrangements. These files lack a portion of the clones; in checked studies, under half of the deficit traces to unresolved V genes, and the cause of the others is not known. That table furnishes V, J and clone size, whereas the DNA furnished D and trimming. The sample records approximately 2.5 million clones, 93% of which are singletons. The ten largest clonotypes hold 0.36% of the sample.

The donors were healthy, HIV-negative adults who had no recently reported acute infections or vaccinations. Every donor was a Caucasian adult living in Nashville, Tennessee, USA. CD4+ T cells were enriched through magnetic negative selection, after which naive cells were positively selected on CD45RA and the remaining negative fraction served as the memory subset. Blood was collected by leukapheresis, and PBMCs were isolated by Ficoll-Histopaque density gradient centrifugation and then cryopreserved in liquid nitrogen vapor phase. Analytical flow cytometry was used to check the purity and quantity of every magnetically sorted T cell population. From each sorted fraction, genomic DNA was isolated and quantified by UV absorbance on a Nanodrop 2000c. As encoded in the germline V gene, CDR1 is MNHNS while CDR2 is SASEGT. The CDR3 goes from the cysteine to the phenylalanine over 15 residues. The CDR3 DNA has 45 bases and is translated from base 1. Trimming accounts for 0 bases at V and 5 bases at J, while the number of junction bases matched to no gene is 3.

This TCR was sampled from a man between 18 and 29 years old in good health. Some clones in this sample may be carry-over from other donors' samples. The sequenced sample was naive CD4+ T cells from PBMCs. The cell subset or site label of this sample denotes: CD45RA+ positively selected. The sequence is built from TRBV6-1 and TRBJ1-1, with TRBD1 identical over 10 junction bases. CDR3 loop: CASSEATGGKTEAFF. The DNA sequence is as follows: TGTGCCAGCAGTGAAGCGACAGGGGGCAAGACTGAAGCTTTCTTT.